These 12 T cell receptor beta chains were sequenced from one sample in a study of OX40 agonist ivuxolimab in advanced cancers. Here immunoSEQ multiplex PCR was the method, and the copy in TCRdb shows in-frame clones only, minus some. The sample shows fewer than 85,000 clones, about 82% of them seen only once. The material sequenced was CD4+ or CD8+ T cells sorted from blood, taken in a trial of the OX40 agonist ivuxolimab. All receptors come from an adult with an advanced solid tumor such as melanoma, head and neck, liver or kidney cancer.

The rearrangement links TRBV7-3 to TRBJ2-1, with a weak D call TRBD2 (6 bases). V was trimmed by 4 bases and J by 2 bases, leaving 15 bases between them. The CDR3 totals 16 residues. Germline CDR1 and CDR2: SGHTA and FQGTGA. The CDR3 nucleotides are TGTGCCAGCAGCTCTTGGGGGACTCACACCTACAATGAGCAGTTCTTC. Residues: CASSSWGTHTYNEQFF.

J is TRBJ2-3 and V is TRBV4-1; perhaps TRBD1 as D (6 bases). The germline V gene has CDR1 MGHRA and CDR2 YSYEKL. The CDR3 totals 15 residues. Trimming shortened V by 0 bases and J by 4 bases, and 11 bases separated the two germline ends. CDR3 sequence: CASSQDLDSSDTQYF. The CDR3 DNA follows: TGCGCCAGCAGCCAAGATCTGGACAGTTCAGATACGCAGTATTTT.

The CDR3 loop is CASTRGLRTDTQYF. CDR3 DNA sequence: TGCGCCAGCACCAGGGGCCTGCGCACAGATACGCAGTATTTT. This chain joins TRBV5-1 and TRBJ2-3; D perhaps matches TRBD1 (6 bases). CDR3 length: 14 amino acids. CDR1 and CDR2 (germline): SGHRS, YFSETQ. V was pared by 6 bases and J by 1 base, with 12 bases between.

The V and J genes are TRBV10-1 and TRBJ2-4; D may be TRBD1 or TRBD2 (6 bases each). Germline assignment: CDR1 WNHNN and CDR2 SYGVQD (reference sequence). This CDR3 has 15 residues. Deletions cut 5 bases from V and 0 bases from J, with 11 bases between. CDR3 coding DNA: TGCGCCAGCAGTTGGGGGGCTGGAGCCAAAAACATTCAGTACTTC. This sequence encodes CASSWGAGAKNIQYF.

In its sample, this clone was seen once. This sequence joins TRBV14 and TRBJ1-1; D call uncertain. V shed 5 bases and J shed 2 bases, with 18 bases lying between them. Germline loops: CDR1 SGHDN, CDR2 FVKESK. The CDR3 totals 16 residues. In DNA, the CDR3 is TGTGCCAGCAGCTCCCGAGTTAGAGTCAGAAACACTGAAGCTTTCTTT. It specifies CASSSRVRVRNTEAFF.

The chain is built from TRBV6-1 and TRBJ1-3; D is perhaps TRBD1 (6 bases). V was shortened by 2 bases and J by 0 bases, with 11 bases between the two germline ends. The germline CDR1 and CDR2 sequences are MNHNS and SASEGT. CDR3 length equals 16 residues. Here the CDR3 reads CASSERQVRSGNTIYF. The CDR3 DNA reads as TGTGCCAGCAGTGAACGACAGGTCCGCTCTGGAAACACCATATATTTT.

CDR3 loop: CASRQGEGNTGELFF. The CDR3 DNA follows: TGTGCCAGCAGACAGGGGGAGGGGAACACCGGGGAGCTGTTTTTT. This rearrangement joins TRBV7-9 to TRBJ2-2; TRBD1 is a possible D gene (8 bases). The CDR3 sequence is 15 residues long. The germline gives CDR1 SEHNR, CDR2 FQNEAQ (reference sequence). Trimming removed 6 bases from V and 1 base from J, with 12 bases in between.

The chain couples TRBV29-1 to TRBJ1-1; D is unclear. The ends were cut back, 6 bases at V and 5 bases at J, with 19 bases in the middle. Germline assignment: CDR1 SQVTM and CDR2 ANQGSEA. CDR3 length: 14 residues. CDR3 DNA sequence: TGCAGCGTCGCTGCCGGGAACGCCTGGACTGAAGCTTTCTTT. Translation gives CSVAAGNAWTEAFF. Drawing the rest from reference TRBV29-1 and TRBJ1-1, the complete variable domain is SAVISQKPSRDICQRGTSLTIQCQVDSQVTMMFWYRQQPGQSLTLIATANQGSEATYESGFVIDKFPISRPNLTFSTLTVSNMSPEDSSIYLCSVAAGNAWTEAFFGQGTRLTVV.

This clone came up once. The rearrangement uses TRBV5-4 and TRBJ1-2; D is unclear. This CDR3 comprises 13 residues. V gave up 9 bases and J gave up 8 bases, with 20 bases separating them. Germline V gene data show CDR1 as SGHNT and CDR2 as YYREEE (reference sequence). The CDR3 nucleotides are TGTGCCACATGGAACGTCGGCATGACCGGCTACACCTTC. Amino acid sequence: CATWNVGMTGYTF.

The table lists this clone with a count of one. The chain couples TRBV2 to TRBJ2-1; 7 bases match TRBD2. The junction had 17 bases not matched to a gene; V was cut back by 5 bases and J by 7 bases. The germline V gene encodes CDR1 SNHLY and CDR2 FYNNEI. This CDR3 has 17 amino acids. CDR3 nucleotide sequence: TGTGCCAGCAGTCTACCCTCAGTGGCGGGAGCCCCAAATGAGCAGTTCTTC. This translates into CASSLPSVAGAPNEQFF.

This chain joins TRBV30 and TRBJ2-7; TRBD1 agrees at 7 bases. The V gene's germline CDR1 is GTSNPN and CDR2 SVGIG (reference sequence). CDR3 size: 14 residues. V was pared by 1 base and J by 0 bases, with 3 bases of the junction left unmatched. CDR3 sequence (DNA): TGTGCCTGGAGTGCCGGGACAGACTCCTACGAGCAGTACTTC. The encoded protein is CAWSAGTDSYEQYF.

This chain joins TRBV6-6 and TRBJ1-4; D is perhaps TRBD1 (5 bases). The CDR3 covers 14 residues. The germline V gene encodes CDR1 MNHNY and CDR2 SVGAGI (reference sequence). V lost 6 bases and J lost 3, with 11 bases in between. CDR3 sequence reads: CASRSRAANEKLFF. As DNA, the CDR3 is TGTGCCAGCAGGAGCAGGGCGGCTAATGAAAAACTGTTTTTT.